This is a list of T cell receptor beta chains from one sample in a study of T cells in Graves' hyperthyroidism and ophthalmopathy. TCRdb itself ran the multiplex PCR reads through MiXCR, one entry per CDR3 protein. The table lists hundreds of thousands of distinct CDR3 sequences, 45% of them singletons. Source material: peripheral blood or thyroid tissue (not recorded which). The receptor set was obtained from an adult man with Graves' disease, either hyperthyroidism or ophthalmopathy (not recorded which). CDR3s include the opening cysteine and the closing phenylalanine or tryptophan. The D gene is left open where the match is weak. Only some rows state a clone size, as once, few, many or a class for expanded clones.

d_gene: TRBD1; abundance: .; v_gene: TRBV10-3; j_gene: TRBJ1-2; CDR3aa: CAISEGGDGYTF; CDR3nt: TGTGCCATCAGTGAAGGGGGCGATGGCTACACCTTC
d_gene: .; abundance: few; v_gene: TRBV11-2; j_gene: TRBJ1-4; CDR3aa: CASSSVFLDPFNEKLFF; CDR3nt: TGTGCCAGCAGTTCCGTTTTCCTGGACCCCTTTAATGAAAAACTGTTTTTT
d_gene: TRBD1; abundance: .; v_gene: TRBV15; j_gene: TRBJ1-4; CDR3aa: CATSRVLGQDEKLFF; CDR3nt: TGTGCCACCAGCAGAGTCCTTGGACAGGATGAAAAACTGTTTTTT
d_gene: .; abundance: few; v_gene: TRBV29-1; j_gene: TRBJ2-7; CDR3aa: CSVESGSYEQYF; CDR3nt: TGCAGCGTTGAATCCGGTTCCTACGAGCAGTACTTC
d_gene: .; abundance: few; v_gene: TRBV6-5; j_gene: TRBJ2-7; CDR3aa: CASRNVYEQYF; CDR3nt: TGTGCCAGCAGAAATGTGTACGAGCAGTACTTC
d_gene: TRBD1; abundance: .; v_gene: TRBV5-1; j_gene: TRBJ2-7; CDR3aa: CASSAGQGALNF; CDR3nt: TGCGCCAGCAGCGCCGGACAGGGGGCCCTCAACTTC
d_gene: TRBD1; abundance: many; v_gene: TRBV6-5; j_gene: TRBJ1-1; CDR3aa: CASTRWDSMNTEAFF; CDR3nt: TGTGCCAGCACCCGATGGGACAGCATGAACACTGAAGCTTTCTTT
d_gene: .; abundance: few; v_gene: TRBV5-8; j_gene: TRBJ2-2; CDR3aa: CASSLGTAAGYTGELFF; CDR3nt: TGTGCCAGCAGCTTGGGGACCGCCGCGGGGTACACCGGGGAGCTGTTTTTT
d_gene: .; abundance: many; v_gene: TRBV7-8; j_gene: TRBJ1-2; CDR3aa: CASSLDRRRGYTF; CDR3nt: TGTGCCAGCAGCTTAGACAGGCGGCGGGGCTACACCTTC
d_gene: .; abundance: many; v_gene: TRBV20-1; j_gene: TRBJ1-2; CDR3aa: CSARRQAGYTF; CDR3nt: TGCAGTGCTCGAAGACAGGCGGGCTACACCTTC
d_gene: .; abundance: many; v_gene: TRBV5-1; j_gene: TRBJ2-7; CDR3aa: CASSLASSRIYEQYF; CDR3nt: TGCGCCAGCAGCTTGGCCTCGAGCAGGATTTACGAGCAGTACTTC
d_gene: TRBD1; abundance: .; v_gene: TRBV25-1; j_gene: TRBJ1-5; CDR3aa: CASVWDSYSNQPQHF; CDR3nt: TGTGCCAGCGTGTGGGACAGTTATAGCAATCAGCCCCAGCATTTT
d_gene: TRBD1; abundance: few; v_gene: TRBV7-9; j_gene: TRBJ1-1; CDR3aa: CASSLGTGGIYTEAFF; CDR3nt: TGTGCCAGCAGCTTGGGGACAGGGGGAATTTACACTGAAGCTTTCTTT
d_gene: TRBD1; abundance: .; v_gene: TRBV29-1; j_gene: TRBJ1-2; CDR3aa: CSGTGGVGYTF; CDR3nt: TGCAGCGGGACAGGGGGCGTTGGCTACACCTTC
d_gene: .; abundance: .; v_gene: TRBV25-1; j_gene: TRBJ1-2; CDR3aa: CASGTSFSYTF; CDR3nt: TGTGCCAGTGGGACCAGCTTTAGCTACACCTTC
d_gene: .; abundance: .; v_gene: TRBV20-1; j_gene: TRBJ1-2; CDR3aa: CSAGGGGADGYTF; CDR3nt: TGCAGTGCCGGAGGAGGGGGGGCTGACGGCTACACCTTC
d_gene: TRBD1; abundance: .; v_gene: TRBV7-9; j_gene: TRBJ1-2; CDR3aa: CASRSDRAYGYTF; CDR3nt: TGTGCCAGCAGATCGGACAGGGCCTATGGCTACACCTTC
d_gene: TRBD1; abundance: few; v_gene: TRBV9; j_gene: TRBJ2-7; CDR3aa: CASSVGTGFTPYEQYF; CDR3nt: TGTGCCAGCAGCGTGGGGACAGGGTTTACCCCCTACGAGCAGTACTTC
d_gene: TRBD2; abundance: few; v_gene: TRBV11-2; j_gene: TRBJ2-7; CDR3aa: CASSLDGASGGRSYEQYF; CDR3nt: TGTGCCAGCAGCTTAGATGGGGCTAGCGGGGGCCGATCCTACGAGCAGTACTTC
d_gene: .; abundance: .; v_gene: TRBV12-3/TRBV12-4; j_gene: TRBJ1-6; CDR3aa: CASSLAGLKEDNSPLHF; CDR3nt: TGTGCCAGCAGTCTTGCGGGACTAAAAGAGGATAATTCACCCCTCCACTTT
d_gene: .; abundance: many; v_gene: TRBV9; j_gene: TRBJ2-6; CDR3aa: CASSVESHVSGANVLTF; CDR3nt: TGTGCCAGCAGCGTAGAATCACATGTCTCTGGGGCCAACGTCCTGACTTTC
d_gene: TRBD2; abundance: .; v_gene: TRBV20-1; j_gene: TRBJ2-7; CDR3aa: CSAAASGVSYEQYF; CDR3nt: TGCAGTGCCGCCGCTAGCGGAGTCTCCTACGAGCAGTACTTC
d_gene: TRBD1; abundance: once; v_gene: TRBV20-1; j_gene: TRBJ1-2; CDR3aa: CSARDKGATDGYTF; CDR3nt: TGCAGTGCTAGAGATAAGGGGGCAACAGATGGCTACACCTTC
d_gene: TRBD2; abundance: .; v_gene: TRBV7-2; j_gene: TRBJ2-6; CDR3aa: CASSLASGASGGQSSGANVLTF; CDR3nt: TGTGCCAGCAGCTTAGCGTCAGGGGCTAGCGGGGGTCAAAGCTCTGGGGCCAACGTCCTGACTTTC
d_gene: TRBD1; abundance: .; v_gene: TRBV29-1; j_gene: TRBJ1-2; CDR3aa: CSVETGGVINYGYTF; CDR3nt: TGCAGCGTAGAGACAGGGGGCGTCATTAACTATGGCTACACCTTC
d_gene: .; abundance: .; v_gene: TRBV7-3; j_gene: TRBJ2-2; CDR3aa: CASSRNTGGLFF; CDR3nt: TGTGCCAGCAGCAGAAACACCGGGGGGCTGTTTTTT
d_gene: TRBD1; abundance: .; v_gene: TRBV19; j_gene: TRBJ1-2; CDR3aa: CASSRQGESYGYTF; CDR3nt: TGTGCCAGTAGCCGACAGGGGGAATCATATGGCTACACCTTC
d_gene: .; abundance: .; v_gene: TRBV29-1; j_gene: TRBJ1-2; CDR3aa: CSVGGTRGQGYTF; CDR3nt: TGCAGCGTTGGTGGGACCCGGGGGCAAGGCTACACCTTC
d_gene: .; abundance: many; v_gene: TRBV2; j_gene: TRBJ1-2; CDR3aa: CASSEQLSYGYTF; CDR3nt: TGTGCCAGCAGTGAACAGTTATCCTATGGCTACACCTTC
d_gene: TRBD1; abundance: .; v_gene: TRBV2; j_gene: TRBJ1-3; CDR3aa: CASRGQGSANYGYTIYF; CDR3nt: TGTGCCAGCAGGGGACAGGGCTCAGCTAACTATGGCTACACCATATATTTT
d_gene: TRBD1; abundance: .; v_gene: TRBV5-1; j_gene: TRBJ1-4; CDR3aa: CASSGGQGFNEKLFF; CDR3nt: TGCGCCAGCAGTGGTGGACAGGGTTTTAACGAAAAACTGTTTTTT
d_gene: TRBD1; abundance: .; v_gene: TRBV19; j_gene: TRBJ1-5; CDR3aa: CDSSGEQGARNQPQHF; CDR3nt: TGTGACAGTAGTGGAGAACAGGGGGCAAGAAATCAGCCCCAGCATTTT
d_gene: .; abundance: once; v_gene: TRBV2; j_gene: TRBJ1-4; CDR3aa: CASSKTGRNEKLFF; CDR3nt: TGTGCCAGCAGCAAAACAGGGAGGAATGAAAAACTGTTTTTT
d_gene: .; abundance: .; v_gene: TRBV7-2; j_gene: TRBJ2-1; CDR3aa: CASSVGTFNEQFF; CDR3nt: TGTGCCAGCAGCGTTGGGACTTTCAATGAGCAGTTCTTC
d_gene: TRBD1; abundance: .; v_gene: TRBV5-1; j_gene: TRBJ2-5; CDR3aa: CASRPDRVVF; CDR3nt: TGCGCCAGCAGACCTGACAGGGTTGTCTTC
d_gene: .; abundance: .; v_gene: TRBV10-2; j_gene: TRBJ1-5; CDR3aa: CASSPSSRVANQPQHF; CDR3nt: TGTGCCAGCAGTCCTTCCTCCAGGGTAGCGAATCAGCCCCAGCATTTT
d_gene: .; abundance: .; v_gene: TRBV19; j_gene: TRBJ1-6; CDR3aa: CASSREDSAFYNSPLHF; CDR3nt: TGTGCCAGTAGTAGGGAGGACAGCGCCTTCTATAATTCACCCCTCCACTTT
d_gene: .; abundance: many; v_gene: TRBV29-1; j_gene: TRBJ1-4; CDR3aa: CSVEGQIATNEKLFF; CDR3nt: TGCAGCGTTGAGGGTCAGATTGCAACTAATGAAAAACTGTTTTTT
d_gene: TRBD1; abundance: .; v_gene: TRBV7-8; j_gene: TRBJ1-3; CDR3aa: CASSLGQGPYSGNTIYF; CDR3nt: TGTGCCAGCAGTTTGGGACAGGGGCCCTACTCTGGAAACACCATATATTTT
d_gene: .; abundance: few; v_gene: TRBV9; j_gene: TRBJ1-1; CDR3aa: CASSHGPQGEAFF; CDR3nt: TGTGCCAGCAGCCACGGGCCGCAGGGGGAAGCTTTCTTT
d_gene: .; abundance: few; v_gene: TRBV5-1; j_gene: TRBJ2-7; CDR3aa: CASSLVAASYEQYF; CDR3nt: TGCGCCAGCAGCTTGGTTGCAGCCTCCTACGAGCAGTACTTC
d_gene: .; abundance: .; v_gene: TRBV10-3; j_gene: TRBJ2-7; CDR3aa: CAISDRVIPYEQYF; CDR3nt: TGTGCCATCAGTGACAGGGTGATCCCCTACGAGCAGTACTTC
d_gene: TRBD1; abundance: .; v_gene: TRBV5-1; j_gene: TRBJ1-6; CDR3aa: CASSIRTGDNSPLHF; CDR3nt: TGCGCCAGCAGCATACGGACAGGGGACAATTCACCCCTCCACTTT
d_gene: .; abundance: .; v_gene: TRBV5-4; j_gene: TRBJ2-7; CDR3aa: CASSLDGFEQYF; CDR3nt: TGTGCCAGCAGCTTGGACGGTTTCGAGCAGTACTTC
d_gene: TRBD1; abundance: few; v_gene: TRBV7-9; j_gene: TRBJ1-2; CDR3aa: CASSSFGTGLIGYTF; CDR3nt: TGTGCCAGCAGCTCATTCGGGACAGGGCTAATCGGTTACACCTTC
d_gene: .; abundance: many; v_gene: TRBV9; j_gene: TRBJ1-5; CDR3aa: CASSVDQGSQPQHF; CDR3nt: TGTGCCAGCAGCGTAGACCAGGGGAGTCAGCCCCAGCATTTT
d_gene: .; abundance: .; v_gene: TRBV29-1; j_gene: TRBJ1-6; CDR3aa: CSASAGSYNSPLHF; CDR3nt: TGCAGCGCCTCCGCGGGCTCCTATAATTCACCCCTCCACTTT